This TCR beta chain derives from a study of blood T cell repertoires in COVID-19. Trimming removed 6 bases from V and 3 bases from J; junction bases left unmatched: 5. Germline values: CDR1 SGHAT, CDR2 FQNNGV. This CDR3 region has 16 residues. Methods used by the authors: Amplification from reference gene primers served as the basis for estimated nucleated cell counts. The assay was immunoSEQ multiplex PCR, and TCRdb's table has in-frame clones only and misses some. V, J and clone size are those of that table, while D and trimming were read from the DNA. The data show tens of thousands of clones, approximately 85% seen once.

The chain carries TRBV11-2 and TRBJ2-7; the match to TRBD2 covers 16 bases. The sequenced sample was peripheral blood. The source is a human donor with acute or convalescent COVID-19. The donor label of this sample is uncertain. Written as DNA, the CDR3 is TGTGCCAGCAGAAGGGGACTAGCGGGGGGGTTCTACGAGCAGTACTTC. This codes for CASRRGLAGGFYEQYF.